This T cell receptor (beta chain) stems from a study of CD8+ T cells in alopecia areata. Study background: A regimen of oral tofacitinib, 5 to 10 mg twice daily, was given to treated patients. Regarding the study as a whole: Mice showed TCR sharing more clearly than patients did, possibly owing to HLA. More clonal than normal scalp was lesional scalp, particularly alopecia totalis/universalis. Sequencing of scalp tissue also captures the resident alphabeta T cells of normal skin.

It was from alopecia areata patients that lesional scalp punch biopsies and peripheral blood were collected. TCR sequencing used cDNA made by reverse transcription of extracted RNA. Assay: immunoSEQ multiplex PCR; the TCRdb copy retains only in-frame clones and omits some. The data contain roughly 13,000 clones, approximately 50% of them seen just once; the ten biggest clones take up approximately 11%. In regard to this clone: The antigen remains unidentified.

This CDR3 spans 17 amino acids. With 7 bases removed from V and 0 bases from J, the gap between germline ends came to 21 bases. CDR1 is MDHEN and CDR2 is SYDVKM in the germline V gene. Here the sequenced sample was skin, taken at week 0. This TCR was sampled from a human donor with alopecia areata. This chain links TRBV28 with TRBJ1-1; D is possibly TRBD1 (6 bases). The CDR3 nucleotides read TGTGCCAGCACCTTAGGGTCTGTGGGGGCCCTGAACACTGAAGCTTTCTTT. Its protein is CASTLGSVGALNTEAFF.